The TCR beta chain under discussion was sequenced for a study of siplizumab effects on memory and regulatory T cells. The protocol was immunoSEQ multiplex PCR, while the TCRdb copy is restricted to in-frame clones and leaves out a portion. The sample carries some 97,000 clones, roughly 94% recorded once. A remark on this clone: The target antigen is unknown.

CDR1 and CDR2 (germline): KGHSH, LQKENI. Trimming pared 4 bases from V and 4 bases from J, leaving 17 bases between. This CDR3 has 15 amino acids. Broader study findings: About 80-96% of proliferating CD4+ or CD8+ clones had no assignable naive or memory phenotype. Researchers could map only a minor fraction of alloreactive clones to unstimulated subsets. Naive T cell populations appeared to exhibit greater diversity than memory cells and appeared to be major alloresponse contributors.

Source material: Tregs sorted from blood. The receptor was derived from a human donor in good health. This sequence joins TRBV18 and TRBJ2-7; a weak D match, TRBD2 (6 bases). The CDR3 protein is CASSLPSEGMYEQYF. Here the CDR3 DNA reads TGTGCCAGCTCACTCCCTTCGGAGGGAATGTACGAGCAGTACTTC.